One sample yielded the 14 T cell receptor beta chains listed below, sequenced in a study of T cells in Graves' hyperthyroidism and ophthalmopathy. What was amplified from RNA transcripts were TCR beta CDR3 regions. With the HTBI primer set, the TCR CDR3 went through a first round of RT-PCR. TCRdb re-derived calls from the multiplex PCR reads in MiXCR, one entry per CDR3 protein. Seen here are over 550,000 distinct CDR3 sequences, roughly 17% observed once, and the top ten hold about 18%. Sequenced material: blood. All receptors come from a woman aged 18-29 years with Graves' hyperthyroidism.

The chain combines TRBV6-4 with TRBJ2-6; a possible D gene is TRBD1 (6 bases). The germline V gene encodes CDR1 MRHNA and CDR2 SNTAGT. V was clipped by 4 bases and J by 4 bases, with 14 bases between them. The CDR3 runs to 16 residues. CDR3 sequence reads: CASSGGQSTGANVLTF. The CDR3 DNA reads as TGTGCCAGCAGTGGAGGACAGTCCACAGGGGCCAACGTCCTGACTTTC.

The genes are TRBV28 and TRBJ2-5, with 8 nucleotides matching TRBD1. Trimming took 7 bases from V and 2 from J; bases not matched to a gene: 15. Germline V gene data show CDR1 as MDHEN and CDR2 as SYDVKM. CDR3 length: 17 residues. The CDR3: CASTPRPGTGKQETQYF. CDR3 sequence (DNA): TGTGCCAGCACCCCCCGCCCCGGGACAGGAAAACAAGAGACCCAGTACTTC.

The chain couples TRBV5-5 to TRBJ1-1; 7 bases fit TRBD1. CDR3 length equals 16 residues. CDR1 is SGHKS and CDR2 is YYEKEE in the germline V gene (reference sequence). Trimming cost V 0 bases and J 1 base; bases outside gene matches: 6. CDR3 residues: CASSLGSGQTNTEAFF. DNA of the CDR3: TGTGCCAGCAGCTTGGGGTCGGGACAGACGAACACTGAAGCTTTCTTT.

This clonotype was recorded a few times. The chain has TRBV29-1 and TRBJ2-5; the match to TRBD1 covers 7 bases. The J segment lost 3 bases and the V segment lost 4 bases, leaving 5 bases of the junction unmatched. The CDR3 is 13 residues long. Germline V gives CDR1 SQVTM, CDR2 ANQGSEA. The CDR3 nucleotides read TGCAGCGTTGTAAAAGGGGGCGAAGAGACCCAGTACTTC. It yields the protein CSVVKGGEETQYF.

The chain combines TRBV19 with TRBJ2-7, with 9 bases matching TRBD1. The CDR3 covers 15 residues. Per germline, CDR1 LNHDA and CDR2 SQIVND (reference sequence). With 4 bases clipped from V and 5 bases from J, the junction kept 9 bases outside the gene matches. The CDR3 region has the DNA TGTGCCAGTAGTAAAGCCGGGACAGGGACTGACGAGCAGTACTTC. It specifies CASSKAGTGTDEQYF.

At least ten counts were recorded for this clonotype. CDR3 bases: TGTGCCAGCAGCCAAGCGTTTAGAACGGCCTCTGGAAACACCATATATTTT. Amino acids: CASSQAFRTASGNTIYF. The rearrangement uses TRBV3-1 and TRBJ1-3; no definite D call. Trimming stripped 1 base from V and 0 bases from J, with 13 bases between. CDR3 length: 17 amino acids. Per germline, CDR1 LGHDT and CDR2 YNNKEL (reference sequence).

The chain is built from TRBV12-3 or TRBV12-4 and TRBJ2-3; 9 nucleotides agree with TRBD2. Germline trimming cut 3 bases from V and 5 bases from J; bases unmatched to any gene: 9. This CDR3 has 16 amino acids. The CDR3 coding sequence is TGTGCCAGCAGTTTCGTGGGACTAGCAGGCCGAGATACGCAGTATTTT. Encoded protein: CASSFVGLAGRDTQYF.

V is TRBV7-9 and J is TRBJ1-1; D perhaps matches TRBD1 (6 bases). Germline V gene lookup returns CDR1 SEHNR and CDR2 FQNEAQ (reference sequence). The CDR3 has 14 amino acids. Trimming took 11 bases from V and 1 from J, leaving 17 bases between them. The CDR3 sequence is CALEGGPQNTEAFF. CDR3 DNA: TGTGCCCTGGAAGGGGGACCACAGAACACTGAAGCTTTCTTT.

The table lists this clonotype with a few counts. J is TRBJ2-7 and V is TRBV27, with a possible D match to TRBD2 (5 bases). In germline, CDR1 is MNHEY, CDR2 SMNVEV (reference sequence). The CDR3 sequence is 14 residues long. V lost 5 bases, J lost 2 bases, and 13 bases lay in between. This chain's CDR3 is CASSRPGTAYEQYF. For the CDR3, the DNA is TGTGCCAGCAGTAGACCGGGAACCGCCTACGAGCAGTACTTC.

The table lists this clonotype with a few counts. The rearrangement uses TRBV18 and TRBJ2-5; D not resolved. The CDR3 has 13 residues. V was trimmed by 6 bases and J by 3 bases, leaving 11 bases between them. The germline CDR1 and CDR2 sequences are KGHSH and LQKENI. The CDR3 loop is CASSRNLKETQYF. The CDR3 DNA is TGTGCCAGCTCCCGTAACTTAAAAGAGACCCAGTACTTC.

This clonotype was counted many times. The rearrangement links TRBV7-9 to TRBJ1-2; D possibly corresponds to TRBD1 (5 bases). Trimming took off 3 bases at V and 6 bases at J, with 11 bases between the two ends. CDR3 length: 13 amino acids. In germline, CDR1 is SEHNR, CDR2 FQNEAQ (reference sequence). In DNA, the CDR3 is TGTGCCAGCAGCTTGGTAGCGGGACATGGCTACACCTTC. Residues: CASSLVAGHGYTF.

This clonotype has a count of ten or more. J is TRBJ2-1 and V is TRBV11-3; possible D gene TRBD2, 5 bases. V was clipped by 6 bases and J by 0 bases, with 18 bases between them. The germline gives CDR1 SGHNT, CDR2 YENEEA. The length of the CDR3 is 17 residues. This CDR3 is CASSRPGIPSSYNEQFF. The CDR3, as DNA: TGTGCCAGCAGTCGACCGGGGATCCCGAGCTCCTACAATGAGCAGTTCTTC.

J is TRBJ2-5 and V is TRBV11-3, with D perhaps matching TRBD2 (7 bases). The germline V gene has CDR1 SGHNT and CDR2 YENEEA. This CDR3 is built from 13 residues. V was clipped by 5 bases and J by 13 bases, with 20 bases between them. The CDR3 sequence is CASSPTPAGAVYF. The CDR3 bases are TGTGCCAGCAGCCCAACCCCGGCGGGGGCAGTGTACTTC.

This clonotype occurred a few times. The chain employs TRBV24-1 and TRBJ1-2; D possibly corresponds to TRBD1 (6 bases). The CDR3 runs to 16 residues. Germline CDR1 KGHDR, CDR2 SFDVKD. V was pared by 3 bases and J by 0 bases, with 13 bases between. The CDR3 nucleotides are TGTGCCACCAGTGATCCGACGACAGGATCTAACTATGGCTACACCTTC. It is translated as CATSDPTTGSNYGYTF.